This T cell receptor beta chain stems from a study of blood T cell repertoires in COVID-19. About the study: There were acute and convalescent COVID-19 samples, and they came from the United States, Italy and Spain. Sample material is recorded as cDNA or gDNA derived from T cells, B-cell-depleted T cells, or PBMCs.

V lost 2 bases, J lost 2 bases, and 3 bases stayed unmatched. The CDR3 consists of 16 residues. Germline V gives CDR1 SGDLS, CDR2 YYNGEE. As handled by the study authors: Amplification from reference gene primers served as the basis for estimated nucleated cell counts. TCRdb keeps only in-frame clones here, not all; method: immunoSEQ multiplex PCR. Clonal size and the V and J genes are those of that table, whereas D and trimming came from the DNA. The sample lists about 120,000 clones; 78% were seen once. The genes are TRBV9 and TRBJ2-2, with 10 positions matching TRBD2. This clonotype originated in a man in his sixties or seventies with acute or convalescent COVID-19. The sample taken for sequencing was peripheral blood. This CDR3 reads CASSVLAGVNTGELFF. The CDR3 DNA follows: TGTGCCAGCAGCGTTCTAGCGGGGGTCAACACCGGGGAGCTGTTTTTT. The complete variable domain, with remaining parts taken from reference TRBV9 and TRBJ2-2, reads DSGVTQTPKHLITATGQRVTLRCSPRSGDLSVYWYQQSLDQGLQFLIQYYNGEERAKGNILERFSAQQFPDLHSELNLSSLELGDSALYFCASSVLAGVNTGELFFGEGSRLTVL.